These 28 T cell receptor beta chains were all obtained from the same sample, sequenced in a study of T cells in Graves' hyperthyroidism and ophthalmopathy (dated by TCRdb to the late 2010s). The library was generated by multiplex PCR. Sequencing used an Illumina HiSeq 2000. The TCR beta CDR3 regions were amplified from the RNA transcripts. A first-round RT-PCR of the TCR CDR3 used the HTBI primer set with the Qiagen OneStep RT-PCR kit. TCRdb trimmed public reads at Q25 via fastp, called clones via MiXCR and kept in-frame beta chains. Merged by CDR3 protein, the rows form single entries marked with the most common genes and DNA. Across this sample there are hundreds of thousands of distinct CDR3 sequences, with about 43% seen only once. Roughly 8.2% of the sample rests with the top ten. Sequencing was performed on peripheral blood or thyroid tissue (not recorded which). The receptor set was obtained from a woman aged 18-35 years with Graves' hyperthyroidism. Donor details come from another sample of the same person, matched by shared clones.

V gene TRBV29-1 combines with J gene TRBJ2-2; D may be TRBD1 (7 bases). The CDR3 has 14 amino acids. Trimming shortened V by 7 bases and J by 9 bases, and 21 bases separated the two germline ends. Germline CDR1 SQVTM, CDR2 ANQGSEA. The chain's CDR3 is CSAEGQGGPRELFF. The CDR3, as DNA: TGCAGCGCCGAAGGCCAGGGGGGCCCGCGGGAGCTGTTTTTT.

The chain has TRBV7-6 and TRBJ2-2; perhaps TRBD1 as D (7 bases). CDR1 is SGHVS and CDR2 is FNYEAQ in the germline V gene. V lost 1 base and J lost 7, with 16 bases in between. This CDR3 contains 16 residues. In nucleotides, the CDR3 is TGTGCCAGCAGCTTAGTGACGCCAGGGGGGAACGGGGAGCTGTTTTTT. As protein: CASSLVTPGGNGELFF.

A note on this clonotype: As the CDR3 is not closed by the conserved phenylalanine or tryptophan, this likely results from a read error. The chain links TRBV6-5 to TRBJ1-5; tentatively, D is TRBD1 (5 bases). Trimming took off 6 bases at V and 8 bases at J, with 17 bases between the two ends. Per germline, CDR1 MNHEY and CDR2 SVGAGI. The CDR3 totals 14 residues. The CDR3, as DNA: TGTGCCAGCAGCTACGGGCAGGGACGGGAGCCCCAGCATCTT. Its translation: CASSYGQGREPQHL.

On this clonotype itself: It may be a read error: a sequence one base away is much more abundant. This CDR3 is missing its conserved last phenylalanine or tryptophan, likely due to a read error. The chain combines TRBV7-2 with TRBJ2-7, with 10 nucleotides matching TRBD2. CDR3 length equals 14 residues. Germline V gene sequence: CDR1 SGHTA, CDR2 FQGNSA. The V segment lost 3 bases and the J segment 2 bases; nucleotides outside the gene matches: 1. CDR3 coding DNA: TGTGCCAGCAGCTTTCTAGCGGGGGCCTACGAGCAGTACTCC. Its protein product is CASSFLAGAYEQYS.

At least ten counts were recorded for this clonotype. The chain carries TRBV14 and TRBJ1-1; tentative D call: TRBD1 (5 bases). Trimming stripped 4 bases from V and 10 bases from J, with 13 bases between. This CDR3 comprises 12 residues. Germline CDR1 is SGHDN and CDR2 is FVKESK. CDR3 sequence: CASSPYGQAAFF. In DNA form, the CDR3 reads TGTGCCAGCAGCCCTTACGGACAAGCAGCTTTCTTT. Based on the CDR3 plus reference TRBV14 and TRBJ1-1, the full variable domain is EAGVTQFPSHSVIEKGQTVTLRCDPISGHDNLYWYRRVMGKEIKFLLHFVKESKQDESGMPNNRFLAERTGGTYSTLKVQPAELEDSGVYFCASSPYGQAAFFGQGTRLTVV.

This clonotype was found a few times. With a much larger clone just one base away, this may be a read error. The CDR3 region has the DNA TGTGCCAGCAGTGAAAGGGAGAATCAGCCCCAGCATTTT. Encoded protein: CASSERENQPQHF. The chain combines TRBV10-3 with TRBJ1-5; D gene ambiguous. The CDR3 contains 13 residues. Germline assignment: CDR1 ENHRY and CDR2 SYGVKD.

This clonotype was counted ten times or more. This chain links TRBV10-3 with TRBJ1-1, with 9 nucleotides matching TRBD1. CDR1 and CDR2 (germline): ENHRY, SYGVKD. V lost 6 bases, J lost 3 bases, and 11 bases stayed unmatched. CDR3 length: 16 amino acids. The CDR3 spells CAISLGLQGADTEAFF. CDR3 DNA: TGTGCCATCAGCCTAGGCTTACAGGGGGCGGACACTGAAGCTTTCTTT.

Points on this clonotype: The conserved closing phenylalanine or tryptophan is absent in this CDR3, likely reflecting a read error. Because the CDR3's place on the DNA is in doubt, the DNA is left out and the CDR3 is given as listed by TCRdb. This chain uses TRBV15 with TRBJ2-7. The CDR3 totals 8 residues, both ends included. Germline CDR1 LNHNV, CDR2 YYDKDF (reference sequence). CDR3 in amino acids: CATSRGVT.

The chain couples TRBV29-1 to TRBJ1-2; D is unresolved. Between the trimmed V and J ends, which lost 2 bases and 0 bases, there was a span of 7 bases. The germline V gene has CDR1 SQVTM and CDR2 ANQGSEA. The CDR3 runs to 13 residues. The CDR3 DNA reads TGCAGCGTTGAAACGGGAGCTAACTATGGCTACACCTTC. The encoded protein is CSVETGANYGYTF. Using reference TRBV29-1 and TRBJ1-2 for the parts outside the CDR3, the full variable domain is SAVISQKPSRDICQRGTSLTIQCQVDSQVTMMFWYRQQPGQSLTLIATANQGSEATYESGFVIDKFPISRPNLTFSTLTVSNMSPEDSSIYLCSVETGANYGYTFGSGTRLTVV.

The rearrangement links TRBV12-3 or TRBV12-4 to TRBJ1-6; 10 bases match TRBD1. Losses at the gene ends were 6 bases for V and 7 bases for J; bases not matched to a gene: 3. The CDR3 covers 14 residues. As DNA, the CDR3 is TGTGCCAGCAGGTGGACAGGGGGGAATTCACCCCTCCACTTT. This translates into CASRWTGGNSPLHF.

The chain is built from TRBV7-9 and TRBJ1-1; D gene unclear. The V gene lost 5 bases and the J gene lost 12 bases, with 19 bases spanning the gap. Germline values: CDR1 SEHNR, CDR2 FQNEAQ (reference sequence). The CDR3 covers 13 residues. Here the CDR3 reads CASSQAREGRTFF. The CDR3 DNA is TGTGCCAGCAGCCAAGCCCGGGAGGGTAGAACTTTCTTT.

The gene calls are TRBV25-1 and TRBJ1-2; weak D call: TRBD1 (5 bases). Trimming removed 2 bases at V and 4 bases at J, with 20 bases between. Germline values: CDR1 MGHDK, CDR2 SYGVNS. The CDR3 runs 17 residues. CDR3 in amino acids: CASSEVGRQSLGYGYTF. CDR3 bases: TGTGCCAGCAGTGAAGTGGGGCGACAGAGCCTTGGCTATGGCTACACCTTC.

For this clonotype: A much larger clone differs by one base, so this may be a read error. The chain carries TRBV29-1 and TRBJ2-5, with TRBD1 matching 9 bases. CDR3 length: 14 residues. Germline V gives CDR1 SQVTM, CDR2 ANQGSEA. J gave up 6 bases and V 1 base, and 6 bases lay outside the gene matches. In nucleotides, the CDR3 is TGCAGCGTTGAAGCGCAGGGACAGGGACAGACCCAGTACTTC. Protein product: CSVEAQGQGQTQYF. The whole variable domain, remainder taken from reference TRBV29-1 and TRBJ2-5, is SAVISQKPSRDICQRGTSLTIQCQVDSQVTMMFWYRQQPGQSLTLIATANQGSEATYESGFVIDKFPISRPNLTFSTLTVSNMSPEDSSIYLCSVEAQGQGQTQYFGPGTRLLVL.

This sequence joins TRBV7-2 and TRBJ1-4, with D possibly being TRBD1 (5 bases). This CDR3 has 17 residues. The V gene lost 4 bases and the J gene lost 5 bases, with 20 bases spanning the gap. The germline CDR1 and CDR2 sequences are SGHTA and FQGNSA. CDR3 residues: CASSWTSGGLYNEKLFF. CDR3 DNA: TGTGCCAGCAGCTGGACTAGCGGGGGACTCTACAATGAAAAACTGTTTTTT.

The V gene is TRBV20-1, the J gene TRBJ1-1; no definite D call. The germline V gene encodes CDR1 DFQATT and CDR2 SNEGSKA (reference sequence). CDR3 size: 10 residues. Trimming cost V 6 bases and J 2 bases, with 4 bases left between them. For the CDR3, the DNA is TGCAGTGCGTCTAACACTGAAGCTTTCTTT. Residues: CSASNTEAFF.

This chain uses TRBV2 with TRBJ1-4, with 9 bases that match TRBD1. Germline V gives CDR1 SNHLY, CDR2 FYNNEI. With 6 bases clipped from V and 6 bases from J, the junction kept 8 bases outside the gene matches. The length of the CDR3 is 15 residues. The CDR3 nucleotides are TGTGCCAGCAGGGAAACAGGGGGCCCGTATGAAAAACTGTTTTTT. Translation gives CASRETGGPYEKLFF.

The rearrangement joins TRBV2 to TRBJ2-7; 11 bases align to TRBD2. V trimming: 6 bases; J trimming: 5 bases; junction bases outside the gene matches: 6. From germline, CDR1 is SNHLY and CDR2 FYNNEI. The CDR3 is made up of 14 amino acids. This chain's CDR3 is CASRVAGGPNEQYF. In DNA form, the CDR3 reads TGTGCCAGCAGAGTAGCGGGAGGGCCCAACGAGCAGTACTTC.

V and J are TRBV15 and TRBJ1-4, with TRBD1 as a possible D gene (6 bases). Trimming removed 3 bases from V and 8 bases from J, with 13 bases in between. Germline V gene sequence: CDR1 LNHNV, CDR2 YYDKDF (reference sequence). The CDR3 has 14 amino acids. The CDR3 nucleotides are TGTGCCACCAGCAGCCAGGAAGGGGGAGAAAAACTGTTTTTT. The encoded protein is CATSSQEGGEKLFF.

This chain uses TRBV20-1 with TRBJ2-7; perhaps TRBD1 as D (5 bases). V was shortened by 6 bases and J by 1 base, with 13 bases between the two germline ends. Per the germline V gene, CDR1 is DFQATT and CDR2 is SNEGSKA (reference sequence). The CDR3 length is 13 residues. CDR3 nucleotides: TGCAGTGCCATTCCGACAGATTCCTACGAGCAGTACTTC. Translating gives CSAIPTDSYEQYF.

About this clonotype itself: A much larger clone differs from this one at a single base, so this may be a read error. The CDR3 sequence is CSVGWSNQPQHF. CDR3 DNA: TGCAGCGTTGGATGGAGCAATCAGCCCCAGCATTTT. The V call is TRBV29-1, the J call TRBJ1-5; no firm D call. Trimming removed 4 bases at V and 1 base at J, with 5 bases between. The germline V gene encodes CDR1 SQVTM and CDR2 ANQGSEA. The CDR3 totals 12 residues. Variable domain in full (rest from reference TRBV29-1 and TRBJ1-5): SAVISQKPSRDICQRGTSLTIQCQVDSQVTMMFWYRQQPGQSLTLIATANQGSEATYESGFVIDKFPISRPNLTFSTLTVSNMSPEDSSIYLCSVGWSNQPQHFGDGTRLSIL.

The chain links TRBV11-1 to TRBJ2-7; 8 bases match TRBD2. The CDR3 spans 16 residues. Germline CDR1 and CDR2: SGHAT and FQDESV (reference sequence). Trimming took 4 bases from V and 4 from J; bases not matched to a gene: 12. The CDR3 bases are TGTGCCAGCAGCTCCTTTGGACGGGAGGGGCTATACGAGCAGTACTTC. This translates into CASSSFGREGLYEQYF.

In its sample, this clonotype was seen many times. This chain joins TRBV10-3 and TRBJ2-6; 7 bases map to TRBD1. Germline CDR1 ENHRY, CDR2 SYGVKD. V shed 3 bases and J 2 bases; nucleotides not matched to a gene: 1. CDR3 length equals 15 residues. The DNA of the CDR3 is TGTGCCATCAGTGAAGGGGGCCCTGGGGCCAACGTCCTGACTTTC. It yields the protein CAISEGGPGANVLTF.

This clonotype was seen a few times. This chain links TRBV15 with TRBJ2-7, with TRBD2 matching over 7 bases. Germline CDR1 LNHNV, CDR2 YYDKDF (reference sequence). V lost 0 bases to trimming and J lost 7 bases; unmatched junction nucleotides: 9. CDR3 length: 15 amino acids. CDR3 residues: CATSRDRVAGVEQYF. CDR3 nucleotides: TGTGCCACCAGCAGAGATCGGGTGGCGGGAGTTGAGCAGTACTTC.

This clonotype was recorded a few times. The genes are TRBV7-9 and TRBJ1-1; D is unresolved. V lost 0 bases, J lost 4 bases, and 12 bases lay in between. This CDR3 has 15 amino acids. Germline CDR1 SEHNR, CDR2 FQNEAQ (reference sequence). The CDR3 DNA reads TGTGCCAGCAGCTTAGCTAGGGCGGAGGTCACTGAAGCTTTCTTT. Its protein product is CASSLARAEVTEAFF.

The V gene is TRBV29-1, the J gene TRBJ1-5; D might be TRBD1 (5 bases). V dropped 4 bases and J dropped 7 bases, with 11 bases sitting between them. The germline gives CDR1 SQVTM, CDR2 ANQGSEA. This CDR3 has 12 residues. In nucleotides, the CDR3 is TGCAGCGTTGGAGGTTGGGGCCAGCCCCAGCATTTT. This translates into CSVGGWGQPQHF. Combining the CDR3 with reference TRBV29-1 and TRBJ1-5 gives the whole variable domain SAVISQKPSRDICQRGTSLTIQCQVDSQVTMMFWYRQQPGQSLTLIATANQGSEATYESGFVIDKFPISRPNLTFSTLTVSNMSPEDSSIYLCSVGGWGQPQHFGDGTRLSIL.

The chain couples TRBV29-1 to TRBJ2-7, with 9 nucleotides matching TRBD1. Germline V CDR1 and CDR2: SQVTM, ANQGSEA. The CDR3 sequence is 14 residues long. J was trimmed by 1 base and V by 3 bases; bases with no gene match: 4. The CDR3 DNA sequence: TGCAGCGTTGACCCGGGGACAGGGTCCTACGAGCAGTACTTC. Residues: CSVDPGTGSYEQYF.

CDR3 coding DNA: TGTGCCAGCAGCTACCAAGGGGGGACTAGCGGGAGAGAGACCCAGTACTTC. It is translated as CASSYQGGTSGRETQYF. The rearrangement joins TRBV4-2 to TRBJ2-5; 14 bases are shared with TRBD2. Germline V CDR1 and CDR2: LGHNA, YNFKEQ. The V segment lost 5 bases and the J segment 4 bases; nucleotides outside the gene matches: 9. This CDR3 has 17 residues.

The chain couples TRBV9 to TRBJ2-2; TRBD2 agrees at 7 bases. With 4 bases clipped from V and 0 bases from J, the junction kept 6 bases outside the gene matches. Germline CDR1 reads SGDLS; CDR2 reads YYNGEE. This CDR3 region has 16 residues. CDR3 residues: CASSRLAPTNTGELFF. CDR3 in DNA: TGTGCCAGCAGCCGACTAGCACCGACGAACACCGGGGAGCTGTTTTTT.